The T cell receptor beta chain described here comes from a study of PD-1 blockade in classical Hodgkin lymphoma. Sample time point: cycle 4 day 1 (C4D1), after less than 7 weeks of nivolumab. Every patient had relapsed following autologous stem cell transplantation, and cohorts differed in brentuximab vedotin exposure. The CD4+ T cells used were purified from thawed PBMCs through magnetic negative selection. Each best response was a complete response, a partial response or progressive disease. Study observations and caveats: Healthy donors reportedly exceeded newly diagnosed patients in baseline TCR diversity. CD4+ TCR diversity rose significantly by C4D1, and CD8+ TCR diversity did not.

This clone has a handful of counts. Its antigen is still unknown. The CDR3 is 12 amino acids. Deletions cut 0 bases from V and 10 bases from J, with 4 bases between. Germline loops: CDR1 MNHEY, CDR2 SVGAGI. Libraries were prepared by immunoSEQ multiplex PCR; TCRdb keeps only in-frame clonotypes and omits some of them. The sample has some 22,000 clones; approximately 70% are singletons. The chain links TRBV6-5 to TRBJ1-6; D is uncertain. This receptor was taken from a human donor with classical Hodgkin lymphoma. The sample here was CD4+ T cells from blood, taken before the fourth cycle of nivolumab. The CDR3 sequence is CASSYSRSPLHF. The DNA of the CDR3 is TGTGCCAGCAGTTACTCGAGGTCACCCCTCCACTTT.